What follows are 14 T cell receptor beta chains derived from one specimen sequenced in a study of graft-versus-host responses after intestinal transplantation. The protocol was immunoSEQ multiplex PCR, while the TCRdb copy is restricted to in-frame clones and leaves out a portion. The top ten clones hold roughly 0.62% of a sample with around 50,000 clones, 80% to 90% of them seen once. Which antigens these TCRs recognize remains unknown. The sample consisted of unstimulated CD4+ T cells sorted from spleen or lymph node cells, taken before transplant. Receptor source: a human donor who was the organ donor for an intestinal transplant.

V usage is TRBV28 and J usage is TRBJ1-5; D gene uncertain. This CDR3 is built from 15 residues. Trimming stripped 7 bases from V and 4 bases from J, with 17 bases between. Germline assignment: CDR1 MDHEN and CDR2 SYDVKM. The CDR3 bases are TGTGCCAGCATTCCCCAAGCGCGGGGAAATCAGCCCCAGCATTTT. The encoded protein is CASIPQARGNQPQHF.

V usage is TRBV7-8 and J usage is TRBJ2-1, with D possibly matching TRBD2 (6 bases). Germline V gives CDR1 SGHVS, CDR2 FQNEAQ. Deletions cut 4 bases from V and 7 bases from J, with 14 bases between. The CDR3 consists of 14 residues. The CDR3 region is CASSSGDRANEQFF. CDR3 DNA: TGTGCCAGCAGCTCGGGAGATAGGGCAAATGAGCAGTTCTTC.

V usage is TRBV7-9 and J usage is TRBJ1-1, with TRBD1 matching 7 bases. Trimming removed 5 bases from V and 5 bases from J; junction bases left unmatched: 8. Looked up from germline, CDR1 is SEHNR and CDR2 is FQNEAQ (reference sequence). The CDR3 consists of 14 residues. Here the CDR3 DNA reads TGTGCCAGCAGCCTGCCTAACAGGGGTACTGAAGCTTTCTTT. This sequence encodes CASSLPNRGTEAFF.

The chain employs TRBV9 and TRBJ2-2; 7 nucleotides align to TRBD2. V was clipped by 4 bases and J by 0 bases; unmatched bases: 12. Per germline, CDR1 SGDLS and CDR2 YYNGEE. The CDR3 extends over 18 amino acids. CDR3 residues: CASSRTLLAFSNTGELFF. The CDR3 region has the DNA TGTGCCAGCAGCCGGACCCTACTAGCGTTTTCGAACACCGGGGAGCTGTTTTTT. Full variable domain (rest looked up from reference TRBV9 and TRBJ2-2): DSGVTQTPKHLITATGQRVTLRCSPRSGDLSVYWYQQSLDQGLQFLIQYYNGEERAKGNILERFSAQQFPDLHSELNLSSLELGDSALYFCASSRTLLAFSNTGELFFGEGSRLTVL.

This clone was picked up a small number of times. This chain connects TRBV28 to TRBJ2-7; D perhaps matches TRBD2 (7 bases). CDR3 length: 15 amino acids. The germline V gene encodes CDR1 MDHEN and CDR2 SYDVKM. Trimming took 3 bases from V and 3 from J, leaving 15 bases between them. For the CDR3, the DNA is TGTGCCAGCAGTTTGGGTCCGGGGGGCAACTACGAGCAGTACTTC. This sequence encodes CASSLGPGGNYEQYF.

This chain joins TRBV7-6 and TRBJ2-3; 8 positions agree with TRBD1. V trimming: 5 bases; J trimming: 1 base; junction bases outside the gene matches: 2. The V gene's germline CDR1 is SGHVS and CDR2 FNYEAQ. The CDR3 spans 14 residues. CDR3 in amino acids: CASSGQGGTDTQYF. DNA of the CDR3: TGTGCCAGCAGCGGACAGGGAGGCACAGATACGCAGTATTTT.

This chain connects TRBV7-6 to TRBJ2-3; TRBD2 matches 13 bases. Germline CDR1 SGHVS, CDR2 FNYEAQ. This CDR3 is built from 16 residues. V dropped 5 bases and J dropped 5; count of bases not matched to a gene: 7. CDR3 sequence reads: CASSPRTSGSGDTQYF. CDR3 sequence (DNA): TGTGCCAGCAGCCCTCGGACTAGCGGGAGTGGAGATACGCAGTATTTT.

A remark on this clone: One end of the junction varies from germline; a read error may be responsible. The chain combines TRBV11-2 with TRBJ2-3; 8 bases agree with TRBD2. The CDR3 length is 15 residues. Germline V gene data show CDR1 as SGHAT and CDR2 as FQNNGV. The CDR3 protein is CASTLAGRSTDTQYF. The DNA of the CDR3 is TGTGCCAGCACCTTAGCGGGAAGGAGCACAGATACGCAGTATTTT.

V and J are TRBV7-2 and TRBJ2-5, with unresolved D. Per germline, CDR1 SGHTA and CDR2 FQGNSA. V shed 5 bases and J shed 5 bases, with 9 bases lying between them. The CDR3 is 12 residues long. The CDR3: CASSKTVETQYF. The DNA for the CDR3 is TGTGCCAGCAGCAAAACAGTGGAGACCCAGTACTTC. Together with reference TRBV7-2 and TRBJ2-5, the CDR3 gives the full variable domain: GAGVSQSPSNKVTEKGKDVELRCDPISGHTALYWYRQSLGQGLEFLIYFQGNSAPDKSGLPSDRFSAERTGGSVSTLTIQRTQQEDSAVYLCASSKTVETQYFGPGTRLLVL.

The chain combines TRBV5-1 with TRBJ2-7, with D possibly TRBD2 on 5 matching bases. Germline V gene data show CDR1 as SGHRS and CDR2 as YFSETQ. Deletions cut 4 bases from V and 0 bases from J, with 8 bases between. The CDR3 is 13 residues long. The CDR3 spells CASSITSSYEQYF. The CDR3 DNA is TGCGCCAGCAGCATCACTAGCTCCTACGAGCAGTACTTC. Full variable domain (remainder filled in from reference TRBV5-1 and TRBJ2-7): KAGVTQTPRYLIKTRGQQVTLSCSPISGHRSVSWYQQTPGQGLQFLFEYFSETQRNKGNFPGRFSGRQFSNSRSEMNVSTLELGDSALYLCASSITSSYEQYFGPGTRLTVT.

J is TRBJ1-4 and V is TRBV11-3; D call uncertain. This CDR3 has 18 amino acids. From germline, CDR1 is SGHNT and CDR2 YENEEA. V was trimmed by 0 bases and J by 4 bases, leaving 18 bases between them. The CDR3 bases are TGTGCCAGCAGCTTAGAATGGCCCGCCGAACGTCGTAATGAAAAACTGTTTTTT. It encodes CASSLEWPAERRNEKLFF. Supplemented by reference TRBV11-3 and TRBJ1-4, the full variable domain reads EAGVVQSPRYKIIEKKQPVAFWCNPISGHNTLYWYLQNLGQGPELLIRYENEEAVDDSQLPKDRFSAERLKGVDSTLKIQPAELGDSAVYLCASSLEWPAERRNEKLFFGSGTQLSVL.

A note on this clone: Other DNA sequences in the same sample also yield this CDR3. V and J are TRBV7-6 and TRBJ1-1; D uncertain. V was trimmed by 5 bases and J by 6 bases, leaving 13 bases between them. The germline V gene has CDR1 SGHVS and CDR2 FNYEAQ. The CDR3 consists of 13 residues. CDR3 DNA: TGTGCCAGCAGCCCTGGTCTGGCCCCTGAAGCTTTCTTT. This codes for CASSPGLAPEAFF.

The genes are TRBV28 and TRBJ1-1; 7 bases map to TRBD1. The CDR3 is 13 amino acids. Germline V lookup: CDR1 MDHEN, CDR2 SYDVKM. V lost 7 bases to trimming and J lost 10 bases; unmatched junction nucleotides: 12. For the CDR3, the DNA is TGTGCCAGCACCCCAGGACAGGCCTTGGGAGCTTTCTTT. Its translation: CASTPGQALGAFF.

The chain joins TRBV28 to TRBJ2-7, with D hard to call. The length of the CDR3 is 18 residues. The V gene lost 5 bases and the J gene lost 0 bases, with 23 bases spanning the gap. Germline V CDR1 and CDR2: MDHEN, SYDVKM. The CDR3 reads CASSLYPSWADSSYEQYF. CDR3 DNA: TGTGCCAGCAGTCTATACCCCTCGTGGGCCGATAGCTCCTACGAGCAGTACTTC.